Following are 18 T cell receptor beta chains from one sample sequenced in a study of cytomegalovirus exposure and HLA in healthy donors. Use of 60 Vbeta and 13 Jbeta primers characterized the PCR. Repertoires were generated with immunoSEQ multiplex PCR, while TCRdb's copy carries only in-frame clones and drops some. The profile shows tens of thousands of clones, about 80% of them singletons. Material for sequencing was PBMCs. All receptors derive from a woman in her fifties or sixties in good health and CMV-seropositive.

In DNA form, the CDR3 reads TGTGCCAGTAGTCCAACTACGGACAGGTTGGATGAAAAACTGTTTTTT. The encoded protein is CASSPTTDRLDEKLFF. This chain links TRBV19 with TRBJ1-4, with 7 positions matching TRBD1. The CDR3 has 16 amino acids. Per the germline V gene, CDR1 is LNHDA and CDR2 is SQIVND (reference sequence). J was trimmed by 6 bases and V by 5 bases; bases with no gene match: 12. Full variable domain (missing parts from reference TRBV19 and TRBJ1-4): DGGITQSPKYLFRKEGQNVTLSCEQNLNHDAMYWYRQDPGQGLRLIYYSQIVNDFQKGDIAEGYSVSREKKESFPLTVTSAQKNPTAFYLCASSPTTDRLDEKLFFGSGTQLSVL.

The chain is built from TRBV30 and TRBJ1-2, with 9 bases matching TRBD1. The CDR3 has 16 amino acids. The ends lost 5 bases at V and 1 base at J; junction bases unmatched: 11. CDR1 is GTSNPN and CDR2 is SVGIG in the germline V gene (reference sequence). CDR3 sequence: CAWENRDRDFNYGYTF. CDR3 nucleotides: TGTGCCTGGGAAAACCGGGACAGGGATTTTAACTATGGCTACACCTTC.

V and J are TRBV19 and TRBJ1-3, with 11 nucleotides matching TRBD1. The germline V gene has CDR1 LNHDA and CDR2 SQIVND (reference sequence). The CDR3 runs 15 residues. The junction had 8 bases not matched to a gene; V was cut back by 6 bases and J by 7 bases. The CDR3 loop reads CASRPDRGHLNTIYF. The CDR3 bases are TGTGCCAGTAGACCGGACAGGGGGCACCTGAACACCATATATTTT.

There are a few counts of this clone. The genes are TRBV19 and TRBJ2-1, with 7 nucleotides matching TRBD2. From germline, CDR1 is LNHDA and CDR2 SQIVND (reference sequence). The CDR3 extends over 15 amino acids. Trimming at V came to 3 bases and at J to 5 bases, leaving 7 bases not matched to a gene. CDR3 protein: CASSIRDYPNNEQFF. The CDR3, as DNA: TGTGCCAGTAGTATCCGGGACTACCCGAACAATGAGCAGTTCTTC.

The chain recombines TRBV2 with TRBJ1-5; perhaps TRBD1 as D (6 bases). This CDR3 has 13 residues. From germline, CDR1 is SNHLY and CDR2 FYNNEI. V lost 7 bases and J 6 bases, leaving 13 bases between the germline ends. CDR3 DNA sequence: TGTGCCAGCAAGGGGGGAGGGGTTCAGCCCCAGCATTTT. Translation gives CASKGGGVQPQHF.

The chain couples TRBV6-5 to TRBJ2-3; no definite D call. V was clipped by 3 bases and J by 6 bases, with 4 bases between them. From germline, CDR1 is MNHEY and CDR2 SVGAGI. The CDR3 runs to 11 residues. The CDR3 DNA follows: TGTGCCAGCAGTTATCAGGATACGCAGTATTTT. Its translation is CASSYQDTQYF.

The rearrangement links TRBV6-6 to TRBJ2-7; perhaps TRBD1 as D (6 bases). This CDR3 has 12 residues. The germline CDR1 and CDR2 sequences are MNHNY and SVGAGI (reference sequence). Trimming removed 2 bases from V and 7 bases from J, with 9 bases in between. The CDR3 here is CASSYADREQYF. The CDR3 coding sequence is TGTGCCAGCAGTTACGCAGACAGGGAGCAGTACTTC.

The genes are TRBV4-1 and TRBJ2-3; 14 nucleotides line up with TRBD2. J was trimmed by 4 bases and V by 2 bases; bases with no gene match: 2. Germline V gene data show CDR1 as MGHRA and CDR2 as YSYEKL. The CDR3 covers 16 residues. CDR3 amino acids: CASSQKGLAGADTQYF. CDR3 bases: TGCGCCAGCAGCCAAAAGGGACTAGCGGGAGCAGATACGCAGTATTTT.

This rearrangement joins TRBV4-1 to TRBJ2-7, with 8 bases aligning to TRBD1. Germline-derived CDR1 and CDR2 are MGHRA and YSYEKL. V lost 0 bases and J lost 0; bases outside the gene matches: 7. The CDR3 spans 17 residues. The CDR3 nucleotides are TGCGCCAGCAGCCAAGAAAAGAGGGGACAGGCCTCCTACGAGCAGTACTTC. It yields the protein CASSQEKRGQASYEQYF.

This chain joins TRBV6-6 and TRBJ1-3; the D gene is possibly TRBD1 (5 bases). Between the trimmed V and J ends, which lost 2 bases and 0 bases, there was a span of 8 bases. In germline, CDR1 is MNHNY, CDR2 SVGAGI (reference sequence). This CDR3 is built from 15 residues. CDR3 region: CASSYDSISGNTIYF. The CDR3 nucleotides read TGTGCCAGCAGTTACGACAGTATCTCTGGAAACACCATATATTTT.

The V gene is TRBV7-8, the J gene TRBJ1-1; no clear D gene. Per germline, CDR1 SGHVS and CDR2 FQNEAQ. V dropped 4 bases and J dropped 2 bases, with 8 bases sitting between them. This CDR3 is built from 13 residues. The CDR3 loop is CASSSRLNTEAFF. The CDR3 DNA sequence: TGTGCCAGCAGCTCCCGACTTAACACTGAAGCTTTCTTT.

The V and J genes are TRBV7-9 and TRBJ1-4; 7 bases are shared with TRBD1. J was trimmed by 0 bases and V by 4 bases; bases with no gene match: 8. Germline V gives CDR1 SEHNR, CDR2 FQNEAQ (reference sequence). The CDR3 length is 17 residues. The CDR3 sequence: CASSSSGTATTNEKLFF. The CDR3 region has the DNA TGTGCCAGCAGCTCGTCCGGGACAGCAACAACTAATGAAAAACTGTTTTTT.

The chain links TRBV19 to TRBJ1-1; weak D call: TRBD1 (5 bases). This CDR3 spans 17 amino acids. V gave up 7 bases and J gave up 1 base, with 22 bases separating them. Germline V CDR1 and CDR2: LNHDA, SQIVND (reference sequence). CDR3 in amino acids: CASTPWDRGRENTEAFF. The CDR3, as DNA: TGTGCCAGTACCCCATGGGACCGCGGGAGGGAGAACACTGAAGCTTTCTTT.

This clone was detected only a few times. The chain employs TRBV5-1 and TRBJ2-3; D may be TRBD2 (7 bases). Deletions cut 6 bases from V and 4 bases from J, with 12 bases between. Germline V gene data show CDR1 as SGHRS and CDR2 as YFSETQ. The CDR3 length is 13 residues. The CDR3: CASKGGGPDTQYF. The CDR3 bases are TGCGCCAGCAAGGGGGGAGGGCCAGATACGCAGTATTTT.

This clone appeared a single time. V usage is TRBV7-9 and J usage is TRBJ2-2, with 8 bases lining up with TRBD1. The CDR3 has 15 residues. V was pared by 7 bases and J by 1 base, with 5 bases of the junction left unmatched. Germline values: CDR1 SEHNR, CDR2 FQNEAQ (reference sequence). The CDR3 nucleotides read TGTGCCAGCACCCCTGGGACAGGGAACACCGGGGAGCTGTTTTTT. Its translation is CASTPGTGNTGELFF.

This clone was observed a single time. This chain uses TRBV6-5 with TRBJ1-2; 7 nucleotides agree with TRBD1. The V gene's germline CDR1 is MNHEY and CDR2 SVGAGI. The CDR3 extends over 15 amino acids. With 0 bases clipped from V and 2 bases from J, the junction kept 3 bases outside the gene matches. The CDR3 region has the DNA TGTGCCAGCAGTTACTCAGCAGGGGGGAACTATGGCTACACCTTC. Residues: CASSYSAGGNYGYTF.

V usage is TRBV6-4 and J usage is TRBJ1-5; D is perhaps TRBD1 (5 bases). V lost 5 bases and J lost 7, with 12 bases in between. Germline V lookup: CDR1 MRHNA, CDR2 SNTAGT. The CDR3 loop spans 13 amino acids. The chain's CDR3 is CASSSQGGQPQHF. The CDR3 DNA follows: TGTGCCAGCAGTTCCCAGGGAGGCCAGCCCCAGCATTTT.

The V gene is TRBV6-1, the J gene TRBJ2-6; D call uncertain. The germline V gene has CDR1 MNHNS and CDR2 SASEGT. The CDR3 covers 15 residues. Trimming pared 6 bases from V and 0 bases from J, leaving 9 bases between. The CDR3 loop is CASSPEVSGANVLTF. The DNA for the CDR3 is TGTGCCAGCAGCCCCGAGGTCTCTGGGGCCAACGTCCTGACTTTC.